This is a list of T cell receptor beta chains from one sample in a study of Ad26.COV2.S vaccination and SARS-CoV-2 variants. Here immunoSEQ multiplex PCR was the method, and the copy in TCRdb shows in-frame clones only, minus some. The sample lists hundreds of thousands of clones; roughly 90% were seen once. The source material was peripheral blood, sampled in a trial of Ad26.COV2.S vaccine versus placebo. These receptors all stem from a person between 18 and 65 years old who received the Ad26.COV2.S COVID-19 vaccine or a placebo. CDR3s include the opening cysteine and the closing phenylalanine or tryptophan. Fields, in order: CDR3 DNA, CDR3 protein, J gene, V gene, clone size, D gene. The D gene is left open where the match is weak. A row's size may be missing; if present it is once, few, many or a size class.

CDR3nt: TGTGCCAGTAGTACCGAGGACGTCAATGAGCAGTTCTTC
CDR3aa: CASSTEDVNEQFF
j_gene: TRBJ2-1
v_gene: TRBV19
abundance: .
d_gene: .

CDR3nt: TGTGCCAGTACCGGTGCCAACCCCGGGATCCATGGCTACACCTTC
CDR3aa: CASTGANPGIHGYTF
j_gene: TRBJ1-2
v_gene: TRBV6-6
abundance: .
d_gene: .

CDR3nt: TGCGCCAGCAGCTTGGCTTTCCGACAGGACCAAGAGACCCAGTACTTC
CDR3aa: CASSLAFRQDQETQYF
j_gene: TRBJ2-5
v_gene: TRBV5-1
abundance: .
d_gene: .

CDR3nt: TGTGCCAGCAGTCCGACCACTAGGCAACAGTACTTC
CDR3aa: CASSPTTRQQYF
j_gene: TRBJ2-7
v_gene: TRBV12-3/TRBV12-4
abundance: .
d_gene: .

CDR3nt: TGTGCCAGTAAAGCCGGAGGGCCCCTCCACTTT
CDR3aa: CASKAGGPLHF
j_gene: TRBJ1-6
v_gene: TRBV19
abundance: .
d_gene: .

CDR3nt: TGCGCCAGCAGCCCGACGGGTGGGCTGGGGCAGCCCCAGCATTTT
CDR3aa: CASSPTGGLGQPQHF
j_gene: TRBJ1-5
v_gene: TRBV4-1
abundance: few
d_gene: .

CDR3nt: TGTGCCAGCAGTGAAAGGGACAGGGGGACAGATACGCAGTATTTT
CDR3aa: CASSERDRGTDTQYF
j_gene: TRBJ2-3
v_gene: TRBV2
abundance: .
d_gene: TRBD1

CDR3nt: TGTGCCAGCCACGGGACACGGGGGACCGGGGAGCTGTTTTTT
CDR3aa: CASHGTRGTGELFF
j_gene: TRBJ2-2
v_gene: TRBV18
abundance: .
d_gene: .

CDR3nt: TGTGCCAGCAGTTACCTCACGGTCGGCACAGATACGCAGTATTTT
CDR3aa: CASSYLTVGTDTQYF
j_gene: TRBJ2-3
v_gene: TRBV6-5
abundance: .
d_gene: .

CDR3nt: TGCAGTGCTGGCCTCTACAATGAGCAGTTCTTC
CDR3aa: CSAGLYNEQFF
j_gene: TRBJ2-1
v_gene: TRBV20-1
abundance: .
d_gene: .

CDR3nt: TGTGCCAGTAGTAAAGGGACACTAAGCTCTGGGGCCAACGTCCTGACTTTC
CDR3aa: CASSKGTLSSGANVLTF
j_gene: TRBJ2-6
v_gene: TRBV19
abundance: .
d_gene: .

CDR3nt: TGTGCCAGCAGCTATCGGGCCCAGTACTTC
CDR3aa: CASSYRAQYF
j_gene: TRBJ2-5
v_gene: TRBV7-2
abundance: .
d_gene: .

CDR3nt: TGTGCCACCCCCCGACAGGGCTCGGGAGGCTACACCTTC
CDR3aa: CATPRQGSGGYTF
j_gene: TRBJ1-2
v_gene: TRBV6-5
abundance: .
d_gene: TRBD1

CDR3nt: TGTGCCAGCAGTTCGGAATTCGGGGGAGGAATTCGGGCGGCCGCAGATACGCAGTATTTT
CDR3aa: CASSSEFGGGIRAAADTQYF
j_gene: TRBJ2-3
v_gene: TRBV6-2/TRBV6-3
abundance: .
d_gene: .

CDR3nt: TGTGCCAGCAGCTCCTACACGTCGGTGAGTGAGCAGTTCTTC
CDR3aa: CASSSYTSVSEQFF
j_gene: TRBJ2-1
v_gene: TRBV13
abundance: .
d_gene: .

CDR3nt: TGTGCCAGCAGTCGGACAGGGAACTATGGCTACACCTTC
CDR3aa: CASSRTGNYGYTF
j_gene: TRBJ1-2
v_gene: TRBV6-2/TRBV6-3
abundance: .
d_gene: TRBD1

CDR3nt: TGCGCCAGCAGTGAGTCAGCCCTTCGGGAGCAGTTCTTC
CDR3aa: CASSESALREQFF
j_gene: TRBJ2-1
v_gene: TRBV10-1
abundance: few
d_gene: .

CDR3nt: TGTGCCAGCAGCCTCCAGTGGAACACTGAAGCTTTCTTT
CDR3aa: CASSLQWNTEAFF
j_gene: TRBJ1-1
v_gene: TRBV7-2
abundance: .
d_gene: .

CDR3nt: TGTGCTAGTGGTGGGGCAGCCACCGGGGAGCTGTTTTTT
CDR3aa: CASGGAATGELFF
j_gene: TRBJ2-2
v_gene: TRBV12-5
abundance: .
d_gene: .

CDR3nt: TGCGCCAGCAGCTTGATCTGGGATAGTATGGCTGAAGCTTTCTTT
CDR3aa: CASSLIWDSMAEAFF
j_gene: TRBJ1-1
v_gene: TRBV5-1
abundance: .
d_gene: .

CDR3nt: TGTGCCAGCAGCTCACACATGGACAGGGTCTATGGCTACACCTTC
CDR3aa: CASSSHMDRVYGYTF
j_gene: TRBJ1-2
v_gene: TRBV7-9
abundance: .
d_gene: TRBD1

CDR3nt: TGTGCCAGCAGTGGGGGCGAGACCCAGTACTTC
CDR3aa: CASSGGETQYF
j_gene: TRBJ2-5
v_gene: TRBV2
abundance: .
d_gene: .

CDR3nt: TGCGCCAGCAGCTTGGACTTCGAACGGGGGGATACGCAGTATTTT
CDR3aa: CASSLDFERGDTQYF
j_gene: TRBJ2-3
v_gene: TRBV5-1
abundance: .
d_gene: .

CDR3nt: TGTGCCAGCAGCTTAGGTACCCGGCCCACCGGGGAGCTGTTTTTT
CDR3aa: CASSLGTRPTGELFF
j_gene: TRBJ2-2
v_gene: TRBV11-3
abundance: .
d_gene: .

CDR3nt: TGTGCCAGCAGTTGGGGGACAGGGCAAAATCAGCCCCAGCATTTT
CDR3aa: CASSWGTGQNQPQHF
j_gene: TRBJ1-5
v_gene: TRBV27
abundance: once
d_gene: TRBD1

CDR3nt: TGTGCCTGGAGTGCAGGGTCCTCTGGAAACACCATATATTTT
CDR3aa: CAWSAGSSGNTIYF
j_gene: TRBJ1-3
v_gene: TRBV30
abundance: .
d_gene: .

CDR3nt: TGTGCCAGCAGCGTAGTGTCTGAGGGGTCCTACAATGAGCAGTTCTTC
CDR3aa: CASSVVSEGSYNEQFF
j_gene: TRBJ2-1
v_gene: TRBV9
abundance: .
d_gene: .

CDR3nt: TGTGCCAGCAGCGGGGGGACTGTCTACGAGCAGTACTTC
CDR3aa: CASSGGTVYEQYF
j_gene: TRBJ2-7
v_gene: TRBV9
abundance: .
d_gene: .

CDR3nt: TGTGCCAGCTCACCTTGGACCGCCGCATCTTATGGCTACACCTTC
CDR3aa: CASSPWTAASYGYTF
j_gene: TRBJ1-2
v_gene: TRBV18
abundance: .
d_gene: .

CDR3nt: TGTGCCAGCAGTGGGGACCAAATGTACTACAATGAGCAGTTCTTC
CDR3aa: CASSGDQMYYNEQFF
j_gene: TRBJ2-1
v_gene: TRBV2
abundance: .
d_gene: .

CDR3nt: TGTGCCAGCTCACCAGGGCGGGAGCGTAACTATGAGCAGTTCTTC
CDR3aa: CASSPGRERNYEQFF
j_gene: TRBJ2-1
v_gene: TRBV18
abundance: .
d_gene: TRBD2

CDR3nt: TGTGCCAGCAGCCGCGAGCCAGGGAGCCCCGGGGAGCTGTTTTTT
CDR3aa: CASSREPGSPGELFF
j_gene: TRBJ2-2
v_gene: TRBV7-2
abundance: .
d_gene: .

CDR3nt: TGTGCCAGCAGTGAAACAGGGAGGAATCAGCCCCAGCATTTT
CDR3aa: CASSETGRNQPQHF
j_gene: TRBJ1-5
v_gene: TRBV2
abundance: .
d_gene: .

CDR3nt: TGTGCCAGCAGTGAATATACTGCGGGAGGCGGCACCGGGGAGCTGTTTTTT
CDR3aa: CASSEYTAGGGTGELFF
j_gene: TRBJ2-2
v_gene: TRBV25-1
abundance: .
d_gene: TRBD2

CDR3nt: TGTGCCAGTAATGACGGGAGCGCGAACACCGGGGAGCTGTTTTTT
CDR3aa: CASNDGSANTGELFF
j_gene: TRBJ2-2
v_gene: TRBV19
abundance: .
d_gene: .

CDR3nt: TGTGCCAGCAGCTTAGAGCGCGATAGCAATCAGCCCCAGCATTTT
CDR3aa: CASSLERDSNQPQHF
j_gene: TRBJ1-5
v_gene: TRBV11-2
abundance: .
d_gene: .

CDR3nt: TGTGCCATCAGTGAACAGGGGGAATACAATGAGCAGTTCTTC
CDR3aa: CAISEQGEYNEQFF
j_gene: TRBJ2-1
v_gene: TRBV10-3
abundance: .
d_gene: TRBD1